The clone carrying this T cell receptor beta chain is judged medium-sized. What it recognizes is unknown. This record belongs to a study of T-cell reconstitution after alpha-beta-depleted transplantation in children. The authors prepared the TCRbeta library with unique molecular identifiers. From the PCR reads, TCRdb called clonotypes with MiXCR, one entry per CDR3 protein. The sample includes approximately 82,000 distinct CDR3 sequences, around 15% seen only once; the top ten take roughly a fifth. Findings of the study overall: Elevated TCRbeta diversity at day 60 was traced, in some patients, to surviving recipient T cells and thymic progenitors. Newly made T cells mostly supplied T-cell counts and diversity one year after transplant. Reportedly, only several hundred clones from non-depleted graft cells drove alpha-beta T-cell counts at about two months.

Between the trimmed V and J ends, which lost 6 bases and 7 bases, there was a span of 10 bases. The CDR3 sequence is 12 residues long. Germline V CDR1 and CDR2: SGHTA, FQGNSA. This TCR derives from a male patient aged 2-15 years who had a stem cell transplant for acute lymphoblastic leukemia, so the T cells may come from the graft donor. Sequenced material: PBMCs, mostly from graft donor cells, taken 180 days after TCRalphabeta/CD19-depleted stem cell transplant. V usage is TRBV7-2 and J usage is TRBJ2-1; D gene ambiguous. The CDR3 DNA is TGTGCCAGCAGTTTCTCTGGGAATGAGCAGTTCTTC. Its protein product is CASSFSGNEQFF.